A selection of T cell receptor beta chains follows, all from one sample in a study of response to subunit inactivated influenza vaccine. TCRdb independently ran MiXCR on the RT-PCR reads; one entry per CDR3 protein. The data contain about 780,000 distinct CDR3 sequences, less than 20% of them singletons. The sample here was PBMCs from blood, taken more than 4 days after vaccination. The receptors stem from a man aged 50-60 years who received an inactivated influenza vaccine. CDR3s leave out the opening cysteine and the closing phenylalanine or tryptophan. D genes are given only for firm matches.

d_gene | j_gene | v_gene | CDR3aa
TRBD1 | TRBJ1-5 | TRBV20-1 | SVRQGGRYQPQH
. | TRBJ1-5 | TRBV4-3 | ASSQQWKGGNQPQH
. | TRBJ2-5 | TRBV12-3/TRBV12-4 | ASSFPVSVNQETQY
. | TRBJ2-5 | TRBV5-5 | ASSPTVYQETQY
TRBD2 | TRBJ2-3 | TRBV7-2 | ASSLLGGSSTDTQY
TRBD1 | TRBJ1-3 | TRBV5-1 | ASSPWTGGGNTIY
. | TRBJ2-3 | TRBV12-3/TRBV12-4 | ASSFDRVADTQY
. | TRBJ2-7 | TRBV4-1 | ASSQAPGLYEQY
TRBD2 | TRBJ2-1 | TRBV15 | ATSRGSGEYNEQF
. | TRBJ2-7 | TRBV20-1 | SAARTLSYEQY
TRBD2 | TRBJ2-1 | TRBV7-2 | ASSLTGGEYNEQF
TRBD2 | TRBJ2-3 | TRBV4-2 | ASSQRERTDTQY
. | TRBJ1-1 | TRBV3-1 | ASSWGTPNTEAF
. | TRBJ2-7 | TRBV20-1 | SASRGHLRGEQY
. | TRBJ2-7 | TRBV4-2 | ASSQRIGTPPYEQY
. | TRBJ1-2 | TRBV10-3 | AISDDKRAGGYT
TRBD1 | TRBJ2-5 | TRBV6-2/TRBV6-3 | ASRDRGRGETQY
. | TRBJ1-1 | TRBV5-1 | ASSLDRTRAF
. | TRBJ1-1 | TRBV18 | ASSPLRPWGTEAF
TRBD1 | TRBJ1-5 | TRBV28 | ASSPDRVWQPQH
. | TRBJ2-1 | TRBV28 | ASSDKWQF
TRBD2 | TRBJ2-1 | TRBV7-2 | ASSQLSGSSYNEQF
. | TRBJ2-6 | TRBV30 | AWSVARPTYSGANVLT
. | TRBJ2-1 | TRBV20-1 | SARDAGRSYNEQF
. | TRBJ2-7 | TRBV24-1 | ATSMGYEQY
. | TRBJ2-3 | TRBV24-1 | ATSDSGRSTDTQY
. | TRBJ2-1 | TRBV24-1 | ATSDPQATAGFYNEQF
TRBD1 | TRBJ1-5 | TRBV6-2/TRBV6-3 | ASSSDRGSQPQH
TRBD2 | TRBJ2-1 | TRBV27 | ASSPSTSGSSGEQF
. | TRBJ2-5 | TRBV7-9 | ASSLEHTVQETQY
TRBD1 | TRBJ1-4 | TRBV5-1 | ASSRTGTGNEKLF
. | TRBJ2-1 | TRBV5-5 | ASSVRAGASDEQF
TRBD2 | TRBJ2-3 | TRBV29-1 | SVVPGLAGVSDTQY
. | TRBJ2-7 | TRBV5-1 | ASSLGSTATSYEQY
. | TRBJ1-5 | TRBV20-1 | SASRDDQPQH
. | TRBJ1-2 | TRBV6-5 | ASSYSEGSYGYT
. | TRBJ2-7 | TRBV4-2 | ASSQEYKDEQY
. | TRBJ1-1 | TRBV5-6 | ASSLPTGFEAF
. | TRBJ2-5 | TRBV5-5 | ASRPTGNGQETQY
. | TRBJ2-2 | TRBV11-2 | ASSFLRARSAGELF
. | TRBJ2-5 | TRBV7-9 | ASSLPGHNHLRTQY
TRBD2 | TRBJ2-3 | TRBV20-1 | SAQTSGGTDTQY
TRBD1 | TRBJ1-4 | TRBV6-6 | ASSRGQGGGLF
TRBD2 | TRBJ2-1 | TRBV6-2/TRBV6-3 | ASSYFSGSRNEQF
TRBD2 | TRBJ2-3 | TRBV6-1 | ASSATSSPDTQY
. | TRBJ2-7 | TRBV20-1 | SARAGAGFWEDPYEQY
TRBD1 | TRBJ2-7 | TRBV7-8 | ASNAFQGASEQY
TRBD1 | TRBJ2-1 | TRBV28 | ASLGTGGVYNEQF
TRBD1 | TRBJ2-7 | TRBV20-1 | SARHGQGGYEQY
. | TRBJ1-2 | TRBV20-1 | SAPPDAGSYGYT
. | TRBJ1-4 | TRBV12-3/TRBV12-4 | ASSPVGGGEKLF
. | TRBJ1-1 | TRBV20-1 | SAFRLGRVNTEAF
. | TRBJ2-3 | TRBV5-1 | ASSWTGGEVDTQY
. | TRBJ2-7 | TRBV5-1 | ASSPDTPYEQY
. | TRBJ2-1 | TRBV14 | ASSQRVGALYNEQF
. | TRBJ2-5 | TRBV28 | ASSGGDQETQY
. | TRBJ1-1 | TRBV4-1 | ASLYNILTEAF
. | TRBJ2-2 | TRBV20-1 | SARDGGGSGELF
. | TRBJ2-2 | TRBV4-3 | ASSQEQGNRPYTGELF
. | TRBJ1-2 | TRBV6-2/TRBV6-3 | ASSPAQLNYGYT